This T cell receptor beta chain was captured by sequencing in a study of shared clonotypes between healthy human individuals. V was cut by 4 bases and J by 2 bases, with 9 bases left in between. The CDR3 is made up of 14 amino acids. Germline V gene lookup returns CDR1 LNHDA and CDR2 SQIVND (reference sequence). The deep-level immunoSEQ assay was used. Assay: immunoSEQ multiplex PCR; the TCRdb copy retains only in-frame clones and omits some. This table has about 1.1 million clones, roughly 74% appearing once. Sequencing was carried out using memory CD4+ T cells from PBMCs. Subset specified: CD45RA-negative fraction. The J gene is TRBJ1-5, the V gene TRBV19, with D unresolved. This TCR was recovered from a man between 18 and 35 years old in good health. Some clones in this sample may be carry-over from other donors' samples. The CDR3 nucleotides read TGTGCCAGTAGTACGCGGGCCGGCAATCAGCCCCAGCATTTT. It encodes CASSTRAGNQPQHF.